Listed below are T cell receptor beta chains from one sample, sequenced in a study of sequential checkpoint blockade in melanoma. Profiling relied on immunoSEQ multiplex PCR, and the TCRdb table lists in-frame clones only, not all of them. The profile covers approximately 21,000 clones, with around 82% appearing a single time and under 14% taken by the ten largest. Material: CD8+ T cells sorted from blood (inferred from file names), obtained from a patient given nivolumab and ipilimumab in sequence. The receptors derive from a human donor with melanoma. CDR3s include the opening cysteine and the closing phenylalanine or tryptophan. A D gene is named only where the DNA matches it firmly. Expanded clones are given a class, and other clones once, few, many or no size at all.

size: -; V: TRBV11-2; D: -; J: TRBJ2-6; CDR3: CASSLESLGSRGANVLTF; DNA: TGTGCCAGCAGCTTAGAGTCGCTGGGCAGTCGTGGGGCCAACGTCCTGACTTTC
size: once; V: TRBV9; D: -; J: TRBJ1-5; CDR3: CASSVVAGTRSNQPQHF; DNA: TGTGCCAGCAGCGTAGTTGCAGGGACTCGTAGCAATCAGCCCCAGCATTTT
size: few; V: TRBV9; D: -; J: TRBJ2-3; CDR3: CASSVDQRTTDTQYF; DNA: TGTGCCAGCAGCGTAGATCAGCGGACCACAGATACGCAGTATTTT
size: -; V: TRBV27; D: TRBD1; J: TRBJ1-5; CDR3: CASSLKPPGQGYSNQPQHF; DNA: TGTGCCAGCAGTTTAAAGCCTCCGGGACAGGGATATAGCAATCAGCCCCAGCATTTT
size: -; V: TRBV5-4; D: TRBD2; J: TRBJ2-5; CDR3: CASSRGTSGRAKKETQYF; DNA: TGTGCCAGCAGCCGCGGTACTAGCGGGAGGGCCAAAAAAGAGACCCAGTACTTC
size: -; V: TRBV7-2; D: -; J: TRBJ2-7; CDR3: CASSLAPAYEQYF; DNA: TGTGCCAGCAGCTTGGCCCCTGCCTACGAGCAGTACTTC
size: -; V: TRBV9; D: TRBD1; J: TRBJ1-2; CDR3: CASSSGQEIYGYTF; DNA: TGTGCCAGCAGCTCCGGACAGGAAATCTATGGCTACACCTTC
size: few; V: TRBV21-1; D: -; J: TRBJ2-3; CDR3: CASRVGRSSGRGTDTQYF; DNA: TGTGCCAGCAGGGTGGGCCGCTCTAGCGGGAGGGGTACAGATACGCAGTATTTT
size: -; V: TRBV27; D: TRBD2; J: TRBJ2-3; CDR3: CASGKAGGGTDTQYF; DNA: TGTGCCAGCGGGAAAGCGGGAGGTGGCACAGATACGCAGTATTTT
size: -; V: TRBV19; D: TRBD2; J: TRBJ2-1; CDR3: CASSKGSGTSSYNEQFF; DNA: TGTGCCAGTAGTAAAGGGTCCGGGACTAGCTCCTACAATGAGCAGTTCTTC
size: -; V: TRBV28; D: TRBD2; J: TRBJ2-3; CDR3: CASSLVWLAGETDTQYF; DNA: TGTGCCAGCAGTTTAGTTTGGCTAGCGGGAGAGACAGATACGCAGTATTTT
size: few; V: TRBV4-3; D: -; J: TRBJ1-5; CDR3: CASSQDNSQNQPQHF; DNA: TGCGCCAGCAGCCAAGATAATAGCCAAAATCAGCCCCAGCATTTT
size: few; V: TRBV4-1; D: TRBD1; J: TRBJ1-2; CDR3: CASSQDGTVNGYTF; DNA: TGCGCCAGCAGCCAAGATGGGACAGTAAATGGCTACACCTTC
size: -; V: TRBV19; D: TRBD2; J: TRBJ2-7; CDR3: CASSIEAGGYEQYF; DNA: TGTGCCAGTAGTATAGAGGCGGGAGGCTACGAGCAGTACTTC
size: -; V: TRBV7-7; D: TRBD1; J: TRBJ2-5; CDR3: CASSLNRGETQYF; DNA: TGTGCTAGCAGCTTAAACAGGGGAGAGACCCAGTACTTC
size: -; V: TRBV7-6; D: TRBD2; J: TRBJ2-7; CDR3: CASSLEDLTSGHPYEQYF; DNA: TGTGCCAGCAGCTTAGAAGATCTGACTAGCGGGCACCCCTACGAGCAGTACTTC
size: -; V: TRBV30; D: TRBD2; J: TRBJ2-3; CDR3: CAWRGLAEFPSTDTQYF; DNA: TGTGCCTGGAGAGGGCTAGCGGAATTCCCTAGCACAGATACGCAGTATTTT
size: -; V: TRBV28; D: TRBD1; J: TRBJ1-5; CDR3: CASIQDRGWYQPQHF; DNA: TGTGCCAGTATACAGGACAGGGGATGGTATCAGCCCCAGCATTTT
size: -; V: TRBV7-2; D: -; J: TRBJ2-7; CDR3: CASSLAPSDSSYEQYF; DNA: TGTGCCAGCAGCTTAGCCCCCTCGGACAGCTCCTACGAGCAGTACTTC
size: few; V: TRBV7-6; D: TRBD1; J: TRBJ2-5; CDR3: CASSPTGAYQETQYF; DNA: TGTGCCAGCAGCCCGACAGGGGCCTACCAAGAGACCCAGTACTTC
size: -; V: TRBV19; D: TRBD1; J: TRBJ2-7; CDR3: CASSIRTGLGKQYF; DNA: TGTGCCAGTAGTATACGGACAGGCCTGGGGAAGCAGTACTTC
size: -; V: TRBV5-1; D: -; J: TRBJ1-5; CDR3: CASSSGVSSNQPQHF; DNA: TGCGCCAGCAGCTCGGGGGTGAGTAGCAATCAGCCCCAGCATTTT
size: once; V: TRBV27; D: TRBD2; J: TRBJ2-7; CDR3: CASKREGSYEQYF; DNA: TGTGCCAGCAAGCGGGAGGGCTCCTACGAGCAGTACTTC
size: -; V: TRBV28; D: -; J: TRBJ2-7; CDR3: CAVWRGGTYEQYF; DNA: TGTGCCGTCTGGAGGGGGGGGACCTACGAGCAGTACTTC
size: -; V: TRBV28; D: -; J: TRBJ2-3; CDR3: CASTPGADTQYF; DNA: TGTGCCAGCACCCCAGGGGCGGATACGCAGTATTTT
size: -; V: TRBV30; D: -; J: TRBJ1-6; CDR3: CAWSGGAHGGSPLHF; DNA: TGTGCCTGGAGTGGCGGGGCACACGGAGGTTCACCCCTCCACTTT